A selection of T cell receptor beta chains follows, all from one sample in a study of response to subunit inactivated influenza vaccine. TCRdb reanalysed the RT-PCR reads using MiXCR and keeps one entry per CDR3 protein. The data contain under 500,000 distinct CDR3 sequences, roughly 11% of them singletons. The sample in question was PBMCs from blood, obtained roughly 6 weeks after vaccination. All receptors come from a man aged 50 to 59 who received an inactivated influenza vaccine. Each CDR3 is given with its conserved first and last residue. A D gene is named only where the DNA matches it firmly. The listing skips clone size in some rows; elsewhere it reads once, few, many or a size class.

D gene,J gene,V gene,clone size,CDR3 protein,CDR3 DNA
TRBD2,TRBJ2-7,TRBV5-6,many,CASSPGLADEQYF,TGTGCCAGCAGCCCTGGACTAGCGGACGAGCAGTACTTC
TRBD1,TRBJ2-7,TRBV25-1,NA,CASSDPGTVGAYEQYF,TGTGCCAGCAGTGATCCCGGGACAGTGGGAGCCTACGAGCAGTACTTC
TRBD2,TRBJ2-2,TRBV12-3/TRBV12-4,many,CASSLTGTSTGELFF,TGTGCCAGCAGTCTAACCGGGACTAGCACCGGGGAGCTGTTTTTT
NA,TRBJ2-7,TRBV5-1,few,CASSSQGSNEQYF,TGCGCCAGCAGCTCACAGGGCTCGAACGAGCAGTACTTC
NA,TRBJ2-2,TRBV20-1,few,CSAAGTVNTGELFF,TGCAGTGCTGCCGGGACCGTTAACACCGGGGAGCTGTTTTTT
NA,TRBJ1-2,TRBV15,many,CATSRDKDGYTF,TGTGCCACCAGCAGAGATAAAGATGGCTACACCTTC
NA,TRBJ2-2,TRBV7-9,NA,CASSLIPRGAYTGELFF,TGTGCCAGCAGCTTAATCCCCCGGGGCGCATACACCGGGGAGCTGTTTTTT
NA,TRBJ2-7,TRBV12-3/TRBV12-4,many,CASSLGPIGYEQYF,TGTGCCAGCAGTTTAGGCCCCATCGGGTACGAGCAGTACTTC
TRBD1,TRBJ1-5,TRBV20-1,NA,CSAFTGVRPQHF,TGCAGTGCTTTTACAGGGGTGCGGCCCCAGCATTTT
NA,TRBJ2-7,TRBV7-2,few,CASSPLGGPYEQYF,TGTGCCAGCAGCCCGTTAGGGGGGCCCTACGAGCAGTACTTC
TRBD2,TRBJ2-5,TRBV20-1,NA,CSANQGGPGETQYF,TGCAGTGCTAACCAGGGAGGGCCGGGTGAGACCCAGTACTTC
NA,TRBJ1-1,TRBV6-2/TRBV6-3,few,CASSYSSVRNTEAFF,TGTGCCAGCAGTTACTCGAGCGTCAGAAACACTGAAGCTTTCTTT
NA,TRBJ2-3,TRBV6-2/TRBV6-3,few,CASSYSIVGADTQYF,TGTGCCAGCAGTTACTCGATAGTGGGGGCAGATACGCAGTATTTT
NA,TRBJ1-2,TRBV29-1,many,CSVVQQGFYGYTF,TGCAGCGTTGTTCAACAGGGATTCTATGGCTACACCTTC
NA,TRBJ2-2,TRBV5-1,NA,CASRLQVTNTGELFF,TGCGCCAGCAGACTACAGGTCACGAACACCGGGGAGCTGTTTTTT
NA,TRBJ1-6,TRBV12-3/TRBV12-4,few,CASSTLGNSPLHF,TGTGCCAGCAGCACTCTGGGGAATTCACCCCTCCACTTT
TRBD2,TRBJ2-1,TRBV29-1,many,CSAGRLAGGPHYNEQFF,TGCAGCGCTGGCCGACTAGCGGGAGGGCCCCATTACAATGAGCAGTTCTTC
NA,TRBJ2-6,TRBV5-1,many,CASGITDPLSGANVLTF,TGCGCCAGCGGCATTACTGACCCTCTCTCTGGGGCCAACGTCCTGACTTTC
NA,TRBJ1-5,TRBV20-1,many,CSARAPQPQPQHF,TGCAGTGCTAGAGCCCCCCAGCCTCAGCCCCAGCATTTT
TRBD1,TRBJ1-1,TRBV18,NA,CASSANRGQIEAFF,TGTGCCAGCTCAGCTAACAGGGGGCAAATTGAAGCTTTCTTT
NA,TRBJ2-7,TRBV28,NA,CASCDGAMCEQYF,TGTGCCAGCTGTGACGGGGCGATGTGCGAGCAGTACTTC
TRBD2,TRBJ2-1,TRBV10-2,NA,CASALAGDFNEQFF,TGCGCCAGTGCCCTAGCGGGGGACTTCAATGAGCAGTTCTTC
NA,TRBJ1-4,TRBV12-3/TRBV12-4,many,CASSRGVIGEKLFF,TGTGCCAGCAGTCGAGGGGTAATCGGTGAAAAACTGTTTTTT
NA,TRBJ2-3,TRBV20-1,NA,CSARMGDTQYF,TGCAGTGCTAGGATGGGGGATACGCAGTATTTT
TRBD1,TRBJ2-3,TRBV7-2,NA,CASSYGPRQGRDTQYF,TGTGCCAGCAGCTACGGACCACGACAGGGGAGAGATACGCAGTATTTT
NA,TRBJ2-7,TRBV7-3,few,CASSPGVGMGYEQYF,TGTGCCAGCAGCCCCGGGGTAGGGATGGGGTACGAGCAGTACTTC
TRBD2,TRBJ2-3,TRBV5-1,NA,CASSSSGGDPDTQYF,TGCGCCAGCAGCTCTAGCGGGGGGGACCCGGATACGCAGTATTTT
TRBD1,TRBJ2-5,TRBV5-1,few,CASSSLGRGLEETQYF,TGCGCCAGCAGCTCCCTAGGCAGGGGGCTCGAGGAGACCCAGTACTTC
NA,TRBJ1-5,TRBV5-6,NA,CASSGGLWSNQPQHF,TGTGCCAGCAGCGGGGGACTGTGGAGCAATCAGCCCCAGCATTTT
NA,TRBJ2-2,TRBV10-1,NA,CASSESNDLGGELFF,TGCGCCAGCAGTGAGTCGAACGACCTAGGCGGGGAGCTGTTTTTT
NA,TRBJ2-7,TRBV7-9,few,CASSRDTPYEQYF,TGTGCCAGCAGCCGGGACACCCCCTACGAGCAGTACTTC
NA,TRBJ2-3,TRBV6-5,NA,CASSYTLGLLGTDTQYF,TGTGCCAGCAGTTACACGCTCGGACTCTTGGGCACAGATACGCAGTATTTT
NA,TRBJ2-5,TRBV12-3/TRBV12-4,few,CASSLGVMATQYF,TGTGCCAGCAGTTTAGGGGTAATGGCGACCCAGTACTTC
NA,TRBJ2-7,TRBV20-1,many,CSARAGAKGYEQYF,TGCAGTGCTAGAGCGGGGGCGAAGGGCTACGAGCAGTACTTC
NA,TRBJ2-7,TRBV5-1,many,CASSFTRESYEQYF,TGCGCCAGCAGCTTTACTCGGGAATCCTACGAGCAGTACTTC
NA,TRBJ1-4,TRBV12-3/TRBV12-4,many,CASSLTGRNEKLFF,TGTGCCAGCAGCCTGACAGGTCGTAATGAAAAACTGTTTTTT
TRBD2,TRBJ2-1,TRBV6-1,NA,CASSVGLEVQNEQFF,TGTGCCAGCAGCGTAGGACTAGAAGTTCAGAATGAGCAGTTCTTC
NA,TRBJ2-3,TRBV5-1,few,CASSSDLDTQYF,TGCGCCAGCAGCTCGGATCTGGATACGCAGTATTTT
NA,TRBJ2-7,TRBV3-1,NA,CASSPGALRGSEQYF,TGTGCCAGCAGCCCGGGGGCCCTCCGCGGGAGCGAGCAGTACTTC
NA,TRBJ2-5,TRBV6-5,NA,CASSYSIRLQETQYF,TGTGCCAGCAGTTACTCGATCAGGCTCCAAGAGACCCAGTACTTC
NA,TRBJ2-7,TRBV5-1,NA,CASSLSRTRGYEQYF,TGCGCCAGCAGCTTGAGTCGGACCCGGGGATACGAGCAGTACTTC
TRBD2,TRBJ2-5,TRBV20-1,few,CSAPESGGPARSETQYF,TGCAGTGCCCCGGAAAGCGGGGGGCCAGCAAGGTCGGAGACCCAGTACTTC
TRBD2,TRBJ2-3,TRBV20-1,NA,CSARPLALSVTDTQYF,TGCAGTGCTAGACCACTAGCGTTGAGCGTCACAGATACGCAGTATTTT
TRBD1,TRBJ2-1,TRBV28,NA,CASSYPTGKVHNEQFF,TGTGCCAGCAGTTACCCGACAGGGAAGGTACACAATGAGCAGTTCTTC
NA,TRBJ2-1,TRBV10-3,many,CAISDFGNEQFF,TGTGCCATCAGTGATTTCGGCAATGAGCAGTTCTTC
TRBD1,TRBJ2-7,TRBV5-1,few,CASRGTGHYEQYF,TGCGCCAGCAGGGGGACAGGACACTACGAGCAGTACTTC
TRBD2,TRBJ2-7,TRBV12-3/TRBV12-4,few,CASRKTSGGAASYEQYF,TGTGCCAGCAGGAAGACTAGCGGGGGGGCTGCCTCGTACGAGCAGTACTTC
NA,TRBJ2-3,TRBV20-1,NA,CSAREIEAHTDTQYF,TGCAGTGCTAGAGAGATCGAAGCCCACACAGATACGCAGTATTTT
NA,TRBJ2-2,TRBV4-3,few,CASSQGTPVTGELFF,TGCGCCAGCAGCCAAGGCACCCCGGTGACCGGGGAGCTGTTTTTT
NA,TRBJ2-1,TRBV16,NA,CASSHGTRNNEQFF,TGTGCCAGCAGCCATGGGACAAGGAACAATGAGCAGTTCTTC
NA,TRBJ1-4,TRBV24-1,NA,CATAGEIGKLFF,TGTGCCACGGCCGGGGAAATAGGAAAACTGTTTTTT
NA,TRBJ2-1,TRBV5-6,NA,CASSSRRGEQFF,TGTGCCAGCAGCTCGAGGCGCGGTGAGCAGTTCTTC
NA,TRBJ2-4,TRBV29-1,few,CSVSPPDGLAQNIQYF,TGCAGCGTTTCCCCTCCGGACGGCTTAGCCCAAAACATTCAGTACTTC
NA,TRBJ2-5,TRBV10-3,NA,CAISKVAPEGETQYF,TGTGCCATCAGTAAAGTTGCCCCCGAGGGCGAGACCCAGTACTTC
NA,TRBJ2-7,TRBV27,NA,CASRPRVNSYEQYF,TGTGCCAGCAGACCTCGGGTGAACTCCTACGAGCAGTACTTC